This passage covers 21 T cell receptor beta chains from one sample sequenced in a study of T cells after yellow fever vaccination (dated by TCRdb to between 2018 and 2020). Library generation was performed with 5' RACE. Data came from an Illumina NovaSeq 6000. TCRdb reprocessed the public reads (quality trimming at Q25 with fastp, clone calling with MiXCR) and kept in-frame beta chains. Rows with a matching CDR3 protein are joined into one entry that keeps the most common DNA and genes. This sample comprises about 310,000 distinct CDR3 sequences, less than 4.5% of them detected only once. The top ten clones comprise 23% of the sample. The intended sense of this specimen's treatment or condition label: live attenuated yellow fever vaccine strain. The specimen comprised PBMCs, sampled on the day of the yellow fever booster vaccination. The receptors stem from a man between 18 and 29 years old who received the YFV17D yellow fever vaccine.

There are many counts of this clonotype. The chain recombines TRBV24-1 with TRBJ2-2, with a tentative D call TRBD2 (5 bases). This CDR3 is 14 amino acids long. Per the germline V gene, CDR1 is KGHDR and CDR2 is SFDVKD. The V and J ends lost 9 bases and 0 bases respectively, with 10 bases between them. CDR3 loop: CATGLSANTGELFF. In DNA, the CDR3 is TGTGCCACCGGACTCAGCGCGAACACCGGGGAGCTGTTTTTT.

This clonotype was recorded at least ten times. The chain's CDR3 is CATSRDGGPDTQYF. CDR3 nucleotides: TGTGCCACCAGCAGAGACGGAGGACCAGATACGCAGTATTTT. V gene TRBV15 combines with J gene TRBJ2-3; D possibly corresponds to TRBD2 (5 bases). Germline assignment: CDR1 LNHNV and CDR2 YYDKDF (reference sequence). V shed 0 bases and J shed 4 bases, with 8 bases lying between them. This CDR3 has 14 residues.

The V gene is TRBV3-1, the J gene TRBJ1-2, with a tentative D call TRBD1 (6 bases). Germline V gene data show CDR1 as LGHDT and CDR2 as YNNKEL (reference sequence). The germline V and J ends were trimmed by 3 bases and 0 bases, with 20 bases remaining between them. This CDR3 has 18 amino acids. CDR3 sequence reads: CASSQADRLSPANYGYTF. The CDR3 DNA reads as TGTGCCAGCAGCCAGGCGGACAGACTCTCCCCTGCTAACTATGGCTACACCTTC. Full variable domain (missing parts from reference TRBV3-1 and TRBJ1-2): DTAVSQTPKYLVTQMGNDKSIKCEQNLGHDTMYWYKQDSKKFLKIMFSYNNKELIINETVPNRFSPKSPDKAHLNLHINSLELGDSAVYFCASSQADRLSPANYGYTFGSGTRLTVV.

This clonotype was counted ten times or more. The CDR3 nucleotides read TGTGCCAGCAGTTCACAGGGGGCTGAAGCTTTCTTT. It yields the protein CASSSQGAEAFF. V usage is TRBV28 and J usage is TRBJ1-1; 8 nucleotides align to TRBD1. Germline trimming cut 4 bases from V and 6 bases from J; bases unmatched to any gene: 1. The CDR3 has 12 residues. Germline V gene data show CDR1 as MDHEN and CDR2 as SYDVKM.

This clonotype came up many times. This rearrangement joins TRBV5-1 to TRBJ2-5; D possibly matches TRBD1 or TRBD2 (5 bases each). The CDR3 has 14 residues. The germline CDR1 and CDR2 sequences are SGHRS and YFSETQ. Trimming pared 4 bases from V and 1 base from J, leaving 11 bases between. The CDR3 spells CASSRGRAQETQYF. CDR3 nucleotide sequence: TGCGCCAGCAGCCGGGGACGGGCCCAAGAGACCCAGTACTTC.

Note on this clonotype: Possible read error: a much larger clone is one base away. The CDR3 DNA follows: TGTGCCAGCAGATATCGGATAACAGGGTACAGGGGCGACACTGAACCTTTCTTT. Translated: CASRYRITGYRGDTEPFF. The chain is built from TRBV7-8 and TRBJ1-1; TRBD1 agrees at 7 bases. The CDR3 has 18 residues. Germline assignment: CDR1 SGHVS and CDR2 FQNEAQ.

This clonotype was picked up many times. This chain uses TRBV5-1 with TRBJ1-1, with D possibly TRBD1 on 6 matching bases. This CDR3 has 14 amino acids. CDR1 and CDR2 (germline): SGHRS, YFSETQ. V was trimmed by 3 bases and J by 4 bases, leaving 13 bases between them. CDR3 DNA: TGCGCCAGCAGCTCGAACAGGGTTTTCACTGAAGCTTTCTTT. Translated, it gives CASSSNRVFTEAFF.

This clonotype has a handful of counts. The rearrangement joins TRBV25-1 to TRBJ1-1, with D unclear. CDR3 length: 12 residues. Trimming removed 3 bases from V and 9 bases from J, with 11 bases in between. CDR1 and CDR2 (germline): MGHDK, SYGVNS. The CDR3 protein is CASSDRTAQAFF. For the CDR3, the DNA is TGTGCCAGCAGTGACCGGACCGCCCAAGCTTTCTTT.

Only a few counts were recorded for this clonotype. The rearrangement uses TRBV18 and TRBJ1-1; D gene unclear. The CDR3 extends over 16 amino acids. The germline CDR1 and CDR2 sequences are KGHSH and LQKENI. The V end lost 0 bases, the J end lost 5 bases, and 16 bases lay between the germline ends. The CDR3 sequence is CASSPPGWDGETEAFF. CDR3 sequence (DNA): TGTGCCAGCTCACCACCGGGGTGGGATGGAGAGACTGAAGCTTTCTTT.

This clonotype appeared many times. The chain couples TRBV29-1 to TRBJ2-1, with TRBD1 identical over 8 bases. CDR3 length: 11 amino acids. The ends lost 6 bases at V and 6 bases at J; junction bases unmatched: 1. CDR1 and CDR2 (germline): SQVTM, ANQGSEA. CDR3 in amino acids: CSVGTGNEQFF. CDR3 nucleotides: TGCAGCGTCGGGACAGGCAATGAGCAGTTCTTC.

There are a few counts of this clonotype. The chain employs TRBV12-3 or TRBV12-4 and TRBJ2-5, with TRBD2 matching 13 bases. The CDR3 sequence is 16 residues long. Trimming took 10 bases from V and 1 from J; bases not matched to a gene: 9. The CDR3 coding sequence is TGTGCCACCAGCGGACTAGCGGGGGAGCTCCAAGAGACCCAGTACTTC. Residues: CATSGLAGELQETQYF.

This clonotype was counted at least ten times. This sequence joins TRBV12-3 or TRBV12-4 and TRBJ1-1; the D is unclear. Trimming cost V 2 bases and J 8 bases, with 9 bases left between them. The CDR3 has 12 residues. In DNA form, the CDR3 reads TGTGCCAGCAGTTTACGAGCAGAAGAAGCTTTCTTT. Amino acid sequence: CASSLRAEEAFF.

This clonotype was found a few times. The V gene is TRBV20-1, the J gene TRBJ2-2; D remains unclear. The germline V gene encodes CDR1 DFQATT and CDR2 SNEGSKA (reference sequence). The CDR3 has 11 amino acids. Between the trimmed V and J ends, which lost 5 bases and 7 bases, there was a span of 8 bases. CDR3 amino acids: CSASVGGELFF. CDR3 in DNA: TGCAGTGCTTCAGTAGGCGGGGAGCTGTTTTTT.

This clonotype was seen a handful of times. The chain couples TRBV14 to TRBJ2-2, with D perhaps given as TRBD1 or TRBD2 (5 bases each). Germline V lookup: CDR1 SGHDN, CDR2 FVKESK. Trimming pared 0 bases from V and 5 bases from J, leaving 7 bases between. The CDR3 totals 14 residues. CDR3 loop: CASSQDWGTGELFF. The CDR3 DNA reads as TGTGCCAGCAGCCAAGATTGGGGGACCGGGGAGCTGTTTTTT.

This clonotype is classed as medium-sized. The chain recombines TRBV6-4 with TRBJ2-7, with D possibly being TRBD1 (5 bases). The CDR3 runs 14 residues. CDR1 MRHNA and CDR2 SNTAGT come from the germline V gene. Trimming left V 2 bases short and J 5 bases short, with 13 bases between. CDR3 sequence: CASSDIGDSHEQYF. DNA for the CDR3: TGTGCCAGCAGTGACATCGGAGACAGTCACGAGCAGTACTTC.

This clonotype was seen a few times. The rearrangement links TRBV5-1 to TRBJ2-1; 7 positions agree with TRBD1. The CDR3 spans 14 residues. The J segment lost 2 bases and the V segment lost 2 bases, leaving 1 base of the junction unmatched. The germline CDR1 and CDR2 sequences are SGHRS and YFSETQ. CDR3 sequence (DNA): TGCGCCAGCAGCTTAACAGGGGCCTACAATGAGCAGTTCTTC. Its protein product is CASSLTGAYNEQFF.

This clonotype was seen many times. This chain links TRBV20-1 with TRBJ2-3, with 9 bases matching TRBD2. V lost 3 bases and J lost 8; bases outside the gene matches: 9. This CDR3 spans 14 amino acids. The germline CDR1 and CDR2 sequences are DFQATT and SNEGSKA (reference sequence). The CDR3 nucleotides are TGCAGTGCTAGTGGGGAGCGGGGGGCCCCTACGCAGTATTTT. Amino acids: CSASGERGAPTQYF.

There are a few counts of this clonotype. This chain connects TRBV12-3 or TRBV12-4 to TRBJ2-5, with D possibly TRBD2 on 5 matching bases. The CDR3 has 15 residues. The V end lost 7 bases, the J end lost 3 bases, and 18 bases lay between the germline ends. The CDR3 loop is CASTASSRIKETQYF. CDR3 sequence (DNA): TGTGCCAGCACCGCTAGCTCCCGCATAAAAGAGACCCAGTACTTC.

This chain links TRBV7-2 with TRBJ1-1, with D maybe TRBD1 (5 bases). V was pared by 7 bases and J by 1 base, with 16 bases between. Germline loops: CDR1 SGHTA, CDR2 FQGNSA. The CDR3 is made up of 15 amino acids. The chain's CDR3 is CASILYLTANTEAFF. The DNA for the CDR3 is TGTGCCAGCATCCTCTACTTGACAGCGAACACTGAAGCTTTCTTT.

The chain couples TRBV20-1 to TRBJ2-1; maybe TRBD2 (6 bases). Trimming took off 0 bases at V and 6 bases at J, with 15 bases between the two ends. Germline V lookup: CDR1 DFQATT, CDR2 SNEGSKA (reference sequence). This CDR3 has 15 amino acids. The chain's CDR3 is CSARDLVGGTNEQFF. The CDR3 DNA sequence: TGCAGTGCTAGAGATTTGGTTGGGGGGACCAATGAGCAGTTCTTC.

CDR3 protein: CASSLEGAPYEQYV. Written as DNA, the CDR3 is TGCGCCAGCAGCTTGGAGGGTGCCCCTTACGAGCAGTACGTC. This sequence joins TRBV5-1 and TRBJ2-7; D is unresolved. Germline V gene lookup returns CDR1 SGHRS and CDR2 YFSETQ. V was clipped by 0 bases and J by 4 bases, with 11 bases between them. The CDR3 is 14 amino acids.